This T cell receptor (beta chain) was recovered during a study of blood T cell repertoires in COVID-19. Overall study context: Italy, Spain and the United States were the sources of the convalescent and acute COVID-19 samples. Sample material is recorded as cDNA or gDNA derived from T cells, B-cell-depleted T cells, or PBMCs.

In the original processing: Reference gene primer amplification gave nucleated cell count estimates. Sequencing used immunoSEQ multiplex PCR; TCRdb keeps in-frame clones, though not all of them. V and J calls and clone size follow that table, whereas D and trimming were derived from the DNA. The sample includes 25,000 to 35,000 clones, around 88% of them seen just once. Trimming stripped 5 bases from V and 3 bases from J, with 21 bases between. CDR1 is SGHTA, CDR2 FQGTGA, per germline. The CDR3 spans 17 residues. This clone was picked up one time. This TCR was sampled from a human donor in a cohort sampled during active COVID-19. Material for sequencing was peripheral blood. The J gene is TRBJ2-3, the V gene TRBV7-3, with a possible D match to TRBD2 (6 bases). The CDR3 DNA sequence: TGTGCCAGCAGCCCGTCGACTAGTTTCGTAGCAACAGATACGCAGTATTTT. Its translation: CASSPSTSFVATDTQYF.